This TCR beta chain came from a study of T cell clones after liver transplantation. Study background: Until 12-24 months post-transplant, subjects got standard immunosuppression and no induction. Study-wide findings and caveats: Circulating graft-donor-reactive CD4 TCRbeta sequences fell significantly post-transplant in 5 of 8 subjects. A larger donor-reactive than third-party decline suggested partial antigen-specific deletion.

Note on this clone: Its antigen is not known. The same CDR3 is also encoded by other DNA sequences in this sample.

CD3+CD4+ and CD3+CD8+ cells were FACS-sorted from thawed unstimulated PBMCs. Method: immunoSEQ multiplex PCR; TCRdb's copy keeps in-frame clones and lacks some. The data hold roughly 50,000 clones, with less than 85% observed a single time. The TCR was taken from a human donor who received a liver transplant. The sample in question was CD4+ T cells from blood, obtained before liver transplant.

The CDR3 DNA sequence: TGTGCCAGCAGAGGGGCAGCCTACGAGCAGTACTTC. It yields the protein CASRGAAYEQYF. The V and J genes are TRBV2 and TRBJ2-7; D possibly corresponds to TRBD1 (5 bases). Germline loops: CDR1 SNHLY, CDR2 FYNNEI. Trimming stripped 6 bases from V and 2 bases from J, with 8 bases between. The CDR3 is 12 residues long.